These 15 T cell receptor beta chains came from one sample sequenced in a study of blood T cell repertoires in COVID-19. Produced via immunoSEQ multiplex PCR; TCRdb's table is partial and in-frame only. The sample records 90,000 to 100,000 clones, roughly 79% being singletons. Sequences were obtained from peripheral blood. The receptors were sampled from a man aged 70-80 years with acute or convalescent COVID-19.

The rearrangement joins TRBV7-9 to TRBJ1-6, with D perhaps matching TRBD1 (6 bases). This CDR3 is built from 15 residues. Germline assignment: CDR1 SEHNR and CDR2 FQNEAQ (reference sequence). V lost 4 bases to trimming and J lost 7 bases, with 14 bases between them. DNA of the CDR3: TGTGCCAGCAGCTCGGTTACAGGGAGCAATTCACCCCTCCACTTT. Translating gives CASSSVTGSNSPLHF.

The rearrangement links TRBV27 to TRBJ2-7; 8 nucleotides agree with TRBD1. Germline V CDR1 and CDR2: MNHEY, SMNVEV (reference sequence). The CDR3 covers 13 residues. Trimming at V came to 6 bases and at J to 6 bases, leaving 7 bases not matched to a gene. The CDR3 DNA follows: TGTGCCAGCAGGGGGGGACAGGTATTCGAGCAGTACTTC. Protein product: CASRGGQVFEQYF.

This sequence joins TRBV28 and TRBJ1-3; D may be TRBD1 (6 bases). This CDR3 has 12 amino acids. CDR1 and CDR2 (germline): MDHEN, SYDVKM. Trimming left V 10 bases short and J 2 bases short, with 9 bases between. Here the CDR3 reads CATQGTGNTIYF. CDR3 DNA sequence: TGTGCCACCCAGGGGACTGGAAACACCATATATTTT.

J is TRBJ1-2 and V is TRBV2; 10 bases agree with TRBD1. The CDR3 length is 15 residues. Germline V lookup: CDR1 SNHLY, CDR2 FYNNEI. J was trimmed by 6 bases and V by 7 bases; bases with no gene match: 11. The CDR3 is CASTLPDRGRDGYTF. As DNA, the CDR3 is TGTGCCAGCACTTTACCCGACAGGGGGCGCGATGGCTACACCTTC.

The V and J genes are TRBV5-1 and TRBJ1-1; TRBD1 might be the D (6 bases). The V end lost 0 bases, the J end lost 5 bases, and 17 bases lay between the germline ends. The length of the CDR3 is 16 residues. Germline V gene sequence: CDR1 SGHRS, CDR2 YFSETQ. This CDR3 is CASSLAGEGIGTEAFF. CDR3 in DNA: TGCGCCAGCAGCTTGGCAGGGGAGGGGATAGGGACTGAAGCTTTCTTT.

V and J are TRBV7-3 and TRBJ2-3; 7 bases line up with TRBD2. J gave up 2 bases and V 4 bases, and 3 bases lay outside the gene matches. Germline V gives CDR1 SGHTA, CDR2 FQGTGA. This CDR3 region has 14 residues. The CDR3 reads CASSSGGSTDTQYF. CDR3 in DNA: TGTGCCAGCAGCTCCGGGGGGTCCACAGATACGCAGTATTTT. The full variable domain, completed using reference TRBV7-3 and TRBJ2-3, is GAGVSQTPSNKVTEKGKYVELRCDPISGHTALYWYRQSLGQGPEFLIYFQGTGAADDSGLPNDRFFAVRPEGSVSTLKIQRTERGDSAVYLCASSSGGSTDTQYFGPGTRLTVL.

This sequence joins TRBV6-5 and TRBJ1-6; D might be TRBD1 (6 bases). V lost 6 bases and J lost 7, with 16 bases in between. Germline loops: CDR1 MNHEY, CDR2 SVGAGI. The CDR3 contains 15 residues. Here the CDR3 reads CASSYQGQVNSPLHF. The CDR3 DNA reads TGTGCCAGCAGCTACCAGGGGCAGGTGAATTCACCCCTCCACTTT.

This chain joins TRBV9 and TRBJ2-1; TRBD2 matches at 11 bases. The CDR3 sequence is 18 residues long. V lost 2 bases to trimming and J lost 0 bases; unmatched junction nucleotides: 7. Germline V lookup: CDR1 SGDLS, CDR2 YYNGEE. CDR3 amino acids: CASSVTSGSPSSYNEQFF. DNA for the CDR3: TGTGCCAGCAGCGTTACTAGCGGGAGCCCGAGCTCCTACAATGAGCAGTTCTTC.

This rearrangement joins TRBV7-8 to TRBJ1-4; 8 bases line up with TRBD1. V shed 4 bases and J 8 bases; nucleotides not matched to a gene: 12. Germline values: CDR1 SGHVS, CDR2 FQNEAQ. This CDR3 region has 16 residues. In DNA, the CDR3 is TGTGCCAGCAGCTCGATTGGACAGGGTATTCGGGAAAAACTGTTTTTT. As protein: CASSSIGQGIREKLFF.

The sample holds a few counts of this clone. J is TRBJ2-1 and V is TRBV5-4, with D possibly being TRBD2 (7 bases). Deletions cut 3 bases from V and 5 bases from J, with 15 bases between. This CDR3 is 15 amino acids long. Germline CDR1 and CDR2: SGHNT and YYREEE (reference sequence). The CDR3, as DNA: TGTGCCAGCAGCTCCCTTTCGGGGGGCAACAATGAGCAGTTCTTC. This encodes CASSSLSGGNNEQFF.

Only a few counts were recorded for this clone. The V gene is TRBV19, the J gene TRBJ1-5; D is uncertain. Germline-derived CDR1 and CDR2 are LNHDA and SQIVND (reference sequence). With 6 bases removed from V and 5 bases from J, the gap between germline ends came to 11 bases. The CDR3 covers 13 residues. CDR3 in amino acids: CASSLTTDQPQHF. CDR3 coding DNA: TGTGCCAGTAGCCTCACCACTGATCAGCCCCAGCATTTT.

The chain links TRBV7-3 to TRBJ1-2, with 9 bases aligning to TRBD1. Germline CDR1 and CDR2: SGHTA and FQGTGA. V was pared by 5 bases and J by 2 bases, with 9 bases of the junction left unmatched. This CDR3 has 16 residues. This CDR3 is CASSGTGGQGNYGYTF. DNA of the CDR3: TGTGCCAGCAGCGGCACGGGGGGACAGGGCAACTATGGCTACACCTTC. Full variable domain (missing parts from reference TRBV7-3 and TRBJ1-2): GAGVSQTPSNKVTEKGKYVELRCDPISGHTALYWYRQSLGQGPEFLIYFQGTGAADDSGLPNDRFFAVRPEGSVSTLKIQRTERGDSAVYLCASSGTGGQGNYGYTFGSGTRLTVV.

V gene TRBV5-6 combines with J gene TRBJ1-2; 7 bases fit TRBD1. CDR3 length: 13 amino acids. V dropped 4 bases and J dropped 6; count of bases not matched to a gene: 6. Per germline, CDR1 SGHDT and CDR2 YYEEEE. For the CDR3, the DNA is TGTGCCAGCAGCCGACGACAGGGTCATGGCTACACCTTC. Protein product: CASSRRQGHGYTF.

The gene calls are TRBV7-2 and TRBJ2-5, with 9 bases fitting TRBD1. Germline values: CDR1 SGHTA, CDR2 FQGNSA. V was clipped by 11 bases and J by 3 bases; unmatched bases: 13. There are 15 residues in the CDR3. The CDR3 DNA reads as TGTGCCGACGCCAAACTCGGGGACAGGGAAGAGACCCAGTACTTC. This encodes CADAKLGDREETQYF. The full variable domain, rest sourced from reference TRBV7-2 and TRBJ2-5, is GAGVSQSPSNKVTEKGKDVELRCDPISGHTALYWYRQSLGQGLEFLIYFQGNSAPDKSGLPSDRFSAERTGGSVSTLTIQRTQQEDSAVYLCADAKLGDREETQYFGPGTRLLVL.

The V call is TRBV28, the J call TRBJ2-5; 9 positions match TRBD1. The CDR3 consists of 15 residues. The V segment lost 7 bases and the J segment 2 bases; nucleotides outside the gene matches: 8. Germline V gives CDR1 MDHEN, CDR2 SYDVKM. CDR3 region: CASTEAGTGQETQYF. CDR3 DNA sequence: TGTGCCAGCACCGAAGCCGGGACAGGGCAAGAGACCCAGTACTTC.